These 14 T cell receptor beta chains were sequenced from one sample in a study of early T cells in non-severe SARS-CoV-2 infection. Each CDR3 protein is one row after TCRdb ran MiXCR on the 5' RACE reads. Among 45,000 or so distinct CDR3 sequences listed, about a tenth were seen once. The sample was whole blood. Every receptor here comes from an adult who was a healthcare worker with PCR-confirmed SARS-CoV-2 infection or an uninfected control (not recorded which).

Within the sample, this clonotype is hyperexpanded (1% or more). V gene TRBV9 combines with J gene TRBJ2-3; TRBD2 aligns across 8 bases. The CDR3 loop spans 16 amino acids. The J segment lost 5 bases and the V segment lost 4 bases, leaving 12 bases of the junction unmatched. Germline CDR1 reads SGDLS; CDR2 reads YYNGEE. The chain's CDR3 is CASSSLAGAAEDTQYF. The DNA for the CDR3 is TGTGCCAGCAGCTCGCTAGCGGGCGCCGCCGAAGATACGCAGTATTTT.

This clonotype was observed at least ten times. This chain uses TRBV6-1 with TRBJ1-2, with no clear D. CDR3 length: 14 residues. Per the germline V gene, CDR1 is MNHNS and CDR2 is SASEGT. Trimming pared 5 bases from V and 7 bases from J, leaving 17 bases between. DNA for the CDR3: TGTGCCAGCAGTCTTCGGTCGTTAAGTAGTGGCTACACCTTC. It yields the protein CASSLRSLSSGYTF.

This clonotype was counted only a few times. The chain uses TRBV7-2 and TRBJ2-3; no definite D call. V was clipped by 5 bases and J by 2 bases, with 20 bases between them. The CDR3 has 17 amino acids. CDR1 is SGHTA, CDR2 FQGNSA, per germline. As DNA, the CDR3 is TGTGCCAGCAGCGTACCCCGGGTGGCTAAGCCCACAGATACGCAGTATTTT. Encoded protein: CASSVPRVAKPTDTQYF.

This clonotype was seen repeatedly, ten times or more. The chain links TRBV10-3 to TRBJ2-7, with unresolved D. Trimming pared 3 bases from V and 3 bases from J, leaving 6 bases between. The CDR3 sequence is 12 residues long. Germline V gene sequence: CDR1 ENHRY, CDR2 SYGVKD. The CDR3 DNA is TGTGCCATCAGTGATGACGGCTACGAGCAGTACTTC. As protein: CAISDDGYEQYF.

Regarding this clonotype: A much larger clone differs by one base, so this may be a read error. The CDR3 region has the DNA TGTGCCAGCAGCTTACTAGACAGGGGGCGATTAAGGGATAACTATGGCTACACCTTC. As protein: CASSLLDRGRLRDNYGYTF. V and J are TRBV11-2 and TRBJ1-2, with 10 bases lining up with TRBD1. CDR3 length equals 19 residues. V lost 2 bases to trimming and J lost 1 base; unmatched junction nucleotides: 13. CDR1 is SGHAT and CDR2 is FQNNGV in the germline V gene. The full variable domain, in which reference TRBV11-2 and TRBJ1-2 provide the parts outside the CDR3, is EAGVAQSPRYKIIEKRQSVAFWCNPISGHATLYWYQQILGQGPKLLIQFQNNGVVDDSQLPKDRFSAERLKGVDSTLKIQPAKLEDSAVYLCASSLLDRGRLRDNYGYTFGSGTRLTVV.

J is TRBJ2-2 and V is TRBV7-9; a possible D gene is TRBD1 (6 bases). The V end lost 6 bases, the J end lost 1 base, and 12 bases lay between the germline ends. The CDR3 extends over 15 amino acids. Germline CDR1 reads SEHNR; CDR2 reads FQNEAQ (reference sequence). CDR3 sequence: CASRVGQKNTGELFF. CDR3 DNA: TGTGCCAGCAGGGTAGGACAGAAGAACACCGGGGAGCTGTTTTTT.

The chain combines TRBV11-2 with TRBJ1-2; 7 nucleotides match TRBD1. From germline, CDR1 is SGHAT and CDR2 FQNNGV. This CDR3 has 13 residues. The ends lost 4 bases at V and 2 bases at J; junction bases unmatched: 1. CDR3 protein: CASSWGQNYGYTF. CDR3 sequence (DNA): TGTGCCAGCAGCTGGGGACAGAACTATGGCTACACCTTC.

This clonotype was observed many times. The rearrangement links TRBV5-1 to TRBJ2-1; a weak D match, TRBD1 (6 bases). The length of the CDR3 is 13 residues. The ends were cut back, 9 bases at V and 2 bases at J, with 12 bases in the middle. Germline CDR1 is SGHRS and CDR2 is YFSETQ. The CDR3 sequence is CAIPDRTYNEQFF. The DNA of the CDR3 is TGCGCCATCCCGGACAGAACCTACAATGAGCAGTTCTTC.

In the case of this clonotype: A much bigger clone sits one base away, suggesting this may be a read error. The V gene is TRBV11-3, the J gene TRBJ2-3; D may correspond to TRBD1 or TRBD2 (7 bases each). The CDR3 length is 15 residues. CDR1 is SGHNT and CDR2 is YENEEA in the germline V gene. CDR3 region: CTSSQGGQSTDTQYF. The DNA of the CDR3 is TGTACCAGCAGCCAGGGGGGGCAGAGCACAGATACGCAGTATTTT.

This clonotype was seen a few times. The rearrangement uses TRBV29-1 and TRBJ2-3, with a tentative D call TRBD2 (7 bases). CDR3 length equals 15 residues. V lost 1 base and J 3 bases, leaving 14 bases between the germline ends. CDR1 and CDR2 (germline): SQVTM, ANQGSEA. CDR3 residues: CSVEGGGQTTDTQYF. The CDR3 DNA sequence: TGCAGCGTTGAAGGGGGGGGGCAGACGACAGATACGCAGTATTTT.

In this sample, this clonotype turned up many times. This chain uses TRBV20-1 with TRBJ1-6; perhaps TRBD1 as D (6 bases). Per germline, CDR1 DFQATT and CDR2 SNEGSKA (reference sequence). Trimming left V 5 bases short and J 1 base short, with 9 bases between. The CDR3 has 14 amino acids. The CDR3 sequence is CSAQDSSYNSPLHF. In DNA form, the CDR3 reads TGCAGTGCTCAGGACAGTTCCTATAATTCACCCCTCCACTTT.

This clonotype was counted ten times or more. CDR3 protein: CASSPQTGGRGNTEAFF. The DNA of the CDR3 is TGTGCCAGCAGCCCCCAGACAGGGGGCAGGGGGAACACTGAAGCTTTCTTT. This chain joins TRBV9 and TRBJ1-1, with 10 bases matching TRBD1. V was clipped by 4 bases and J by 1 base; unmatched bases: 10. CDR1 SGDLS and CDR2 YYNGEE come from the germline V gene. The CDR3 covers 17 residues.

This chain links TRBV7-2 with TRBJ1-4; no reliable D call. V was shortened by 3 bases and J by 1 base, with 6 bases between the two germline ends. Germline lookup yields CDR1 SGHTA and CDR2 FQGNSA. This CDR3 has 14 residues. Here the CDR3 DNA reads TGTGCCAGCAGCTTTACTGGAACTAATGAAAAACTGTTTTTT. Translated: CASSFTGTNEKLFF.

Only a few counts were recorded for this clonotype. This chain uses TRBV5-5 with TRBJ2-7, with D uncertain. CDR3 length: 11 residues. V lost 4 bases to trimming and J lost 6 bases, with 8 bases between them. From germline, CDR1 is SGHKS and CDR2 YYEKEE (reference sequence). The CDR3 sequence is CASSPSLEQYF. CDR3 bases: TGTGCCAGCAGCCCTTCTCTCGAGCAGTACTTC.